These T cell receptor beta chains were read from a single sample in a study of blood T cells in healthy people across ages. TCRdb re-called the 5' RACE reads through MiXCR, storing one row per CDR3 protein. The data contain more than 450,000 distinct CDR3 sequences, about 28% of them seen just once; the ten biggest clones take up 3.6%. The sample was also reused in another study, on T cells of mothers and their children.

Sequencing input: blood. The receptor set was obtained from a boy aged 2 to 9 in good health. Both conserved end residues are part of each CDR3. Each record gives: V gene, clone size, J gene, D gene, CDR3 protein, CDR3 DNA. The D gene is left open where the match is weak. For some rows the clone size is stated as once, few or many, or as a class when expanded; others skip it.

v_call: TRBV20-1; clone_size: NA; j_call: TRBJ2-7; d_call: NA; cdr3_aa: CSAWDGVVGTEQYF; cdr3_nt: TGCAGTGCTTGGGATGGGGTGGTGGGAACCGAGCAGTACTTC
v_call: TRBV6-5; clone_size: few; j_call: TRBJ2-1; d_call: TRBD1; cdr3_aa: CASRHDREPNNEQFF; cdr3_nt: TGTGCCAGCAGGCACGACAGGGAACCCAACAATGAGCAGTTCTTC
v_call: TRBV11-2; clone_size: many; j_call: TRBJ1-1; d_call: NA; cdr3_aa: CASSWNTEAFF; cdr3_nt: TGTGCCAGCAGCTGGAACACTGAAGCTTTCTTT
v_call: TRBV5-1; clone_size: NA; j_call: TRBJ1-4; d_call: NA; cdr3_aa: CASSLEGTNNEKLFF; cdr3_nt: TGCGCCAGCAGCTTGGAGGGGACCAATAATGAAAAACTGTTTTTT
v_call: TRBV20-1; clone_size: NA; j_call: TRBJ2-7; d_call: NA; cdr3_aa: CSAGPPTYEQYF; cdr3_nt: TGCAGTGCTGGGCCCCCGACCTACGAGCAGTACTTC
v_call: TRBV28; clone_size: NA; j_call: TRBJ2-1; d_call: TRBD1; cdr3_aa: CASSSGQGKYF; cdr3_nt: TGTGCCAGCAGTTCCGGACAGGGCAAGTACTTC
v_call: TRBV18; clone_size: NA; j_call: TRBJ1-1; d_call: NA; cdr3_aa: CASSPVQVNTEAFF; cdr3_nt: TGTGCCAGCTCACCGGTACAGGTCAACACTGAAGCTTTCTTT
v_call: TRBV9; clone_size: NA; j_call: TRBJ2-1; d_call: NA; cdr3_aa: CASSVDGRPTNDNEQFF; cdr3_nt: TGTGCCAGCAGCGTAGACGGGCGGCCTACCAACGACAATGAGCAGTTCTTC
v_call: TRBV7-8; clone_size: NA; j_call: TRBJ1-2; d_call: NA; cdr3_aa: CASSLDGAHYGYTF; cdr3_nt: TGTGCCAGCAGCCTCGACGGCGCCCACTATGGCTACACCTTC
v_call: TRBV2; clone_size: NA; j_call: TRBJ2-1; d_call: TRBD2; cdr3_aa: CASRLLAGGPGLHNEQFF; cdr3_nt: TGTGCCAGCAGACTCTTAGCGGGAGGGCCAGGCTTGCACAATGAGCAGTTCTTC
v_call: TRBV11-2; clone_size: NA; j_call: TRBJ1-4; d_call: NA; cdr3_aa: CASSPPGPVVFF; cdr3_nt: TGTGCCAGCAGCCCGCCCGGGCCTGTGGTGTTTTTT
v_call: TRBV10-3; clone_size: NA; j_call: TRBJ2-2; d_call: TRBD2; cdr3_aa: CAISELASGTYLNTGELFF; cdr3_nt: TGTGCCATCAGTGAGTTGGCTAGCGGGACCTATTTGAACACCGGGGAGCTGTTTTTT
v_call: TRBV12-3/TRBV12-4; clone_size: few; j_call: TRBJ2-5; d_call: NA; cdr3_aa: CASSFGPTQETQYF; cdr3_nt: TGTGCCAGCAGTTTCGGCCCGACCCAAGAGACCCAGTACTTC
v_call: TRBV12-3/TRBV12-4; clone_size: NA; j_call: TRBJ1-2; d_call: NA; cdr3_aa: CASSLKLYLGYTF; cdr3_nt: TGTGCCAGCAGTTTAAAACTGTATCTTGGCTACACCTTC
v_call: TRBV20-1; clone_size: many; j_call: TRBJ2-1; d_call: TRBD2; cdr3_aa: CSAGPSGRVENEQFF; cdr3_nt: TGCAGTGCCGGGCCCAGCGGGAGGGTGGAAAATGAGCAGTTCTTC